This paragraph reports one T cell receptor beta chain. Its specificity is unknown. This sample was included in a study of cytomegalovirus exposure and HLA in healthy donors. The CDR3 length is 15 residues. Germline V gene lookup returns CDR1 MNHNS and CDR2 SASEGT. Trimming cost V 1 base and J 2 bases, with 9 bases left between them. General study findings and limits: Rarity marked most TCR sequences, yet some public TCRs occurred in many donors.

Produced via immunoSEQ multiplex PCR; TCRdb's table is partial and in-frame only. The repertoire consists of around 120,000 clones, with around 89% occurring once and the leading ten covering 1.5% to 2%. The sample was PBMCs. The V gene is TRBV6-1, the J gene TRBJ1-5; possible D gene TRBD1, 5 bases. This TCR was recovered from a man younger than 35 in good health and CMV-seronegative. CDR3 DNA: TGTGCCAGCAGTGAAGTGGAGGGGCGCAATCAGCCCCAGCATTTT. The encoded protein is CASSEVEGRNQPQHF.